What follows are 6 T cell receptor beta chains derived from one specimen sequenced in a study of blood T cell repertoires in COVID-19. Sequencing was performed with immunoSEQ multiplex PCR; in TCRdb, only in-frame clones are kept and a portion is missing. The sample carries about 250,000 clones, approximately 86% recorded once. Source material: peripheral blood. These TCRs come from a woman between 55 and 75 years old who had recovered from COVID-19.

The chain is built from TRBV10-3 and TRBJ2-3; 14 bases align to TRBD2. V shed 2 bases, J shed 3 bases, and the junction held 4 bases outside the gene matches. Germline-derived CDR1 and CDR2 are ENHRY and SYGVKD. This CDR3 has 17 amino acids. For the CDR3, the DNA is TGTGCCATCAGTGAGCCGGGACTAGCGGGGGCAACAGATACGCAGTATTTT. Residues: CAISEPGLAGATDTQYF.

The chain couples TRBV5-1 to TRBJ2-7, with D possibly TRBD2 on 6 matching bases. The germline CDR1 and CDR2 sequences are SGHRS and YFSETQ. CDR3 size: 16 residues. The V and J ends lost 0 bases and 5 bases respectively, with 18 bases between them. The CDR3 nucleotides read TGCGCCAGCAGCTTGGGTGGGCCGAAACGGGGGAACGAGCAGTACTTC. The encoded protein is CASSLGGPKRGNEQYF.

This clone showed up just a few times. The genes are TRBV5-6 and TRBJ2-7; 9 nucleotides align to TRBD2. The CDR3 spans 15 residues. Losses at the gene ends were 2 bases for V and 3 bases for J; bases not matched to a gene: 6. CDR1 SGHDT and CDR2 YYEEEE come from the germline V gene. CDR3 sequence reads: CASSLISGGNYEQYF. Written as DNA, the CDR3 is TGTGCCAGCAGCTTAATTAGCGGGGGTAACTACGAGCAGTACTTC.

V usage is TRBV11-2 and J usage is TRBJ2-3, with a possible D match to TRBD1 (5 bases). Germline CDR1 and CDR2: SGHAT and FQNNGV. This CDR3 comprises 14 residues. Deletions cut 6 bases from V and 1 base from J, with 11 bases between. The CDR3 sequence is CASSWGRGTDTQYF. CDR3 nucleotides: TGTGCCAGCAGTTGGGGCCGGGGCACAGATACGCAGTATTTT.

The CDR3 DNA sequence: TGTGCCAGCAGCCCGGCGGGGATGAACACCGGGGAGCTGTTTTTT. Translating gives CASSPAGMNTGELFF. V and J are TRBV7-8 and TRBJ2-2; tentatively, D is TRBD2 (6 bases). The CDR3 spans 15 residues. Between the trimmed V and J ends, which lost 5 bases and 1 base, there was a span of 11 bases. Germline V gene sequence: CDR1 SGHVS, CDR2 FQNEAQ.

The chain combines TRBV24-1 with TRBJ2-4, with D perhaps TRBD1 (6 bases). Germline CDR1 and CDR2: KGHDR and SFDVKD. V gave up 2 bases and J gave up 9 bases, with 16 bases separating them. The CDR3 has 15 residues. The CDR3 DNA is TGTGCCACCAGTGATTCAGAACAGGGACGGGGCATTCAGTACTTC. Its protein product is CATSDSEQGRGIQYF.